What follows are 13 T cell receptor beta chains derived from one specimen sequenced in a study of cytomegalovirus exposure and HLA in healthy donors. Using immunoSEQ multiplex PCR, the repertoire was profiled, and TCRdb retains in-frame clones only, with some absent. Of some 240,000 clones listed, around 88% are singletons. Sequencing was carried out using PBMCs. These receptors were taken from a woman aged 25 to 39 in good health and CMV-seropositive.

The chain joins TRBV14 to TRBJ1-1; no definite D call. This CDR3 contains 19 residues. Germline V lookup: CDR1 SGHDN, CDR2 FVKESK. V lost 0 bases and J 1 base, leaving 21 bases between the germline ends. The chain's CDR3 is CASSQDLLYGPGRNTEAFF. DNA of the CDR3: TGTGCCAGCAGCCAAGATCTCCTCTACGGTCCTGGGAGGAACACTGAAGCTTTCTTT.

This chain joins TRBV5-6 and TRBJ1-5; 10 nucleotides agree with TRBD1. There are 15 residues in the CDR3. Germline CDR1 is SGHDT and CDR2 is YYEEEE. Trimming removed 2 bases from V and 5 bases from J; junction bases left unmatched: 4. The DNA of the CDR3 is TGTGCCAGCAGCTTACAGACAGGGGGCGATCAGCCCCAGCATTTT. The encoded protein is CASSLQTGGDQPQHF.

The chain couples TRBV5-1 to TRBJ2-3; maybe TRBD1 (6 bases). CDR1 and CDR2 from the germline V gene are SGHRS and YFSETQ. This CDR3 is 14 amino acids long. The V end lost 4 bases, the J end lost 4 bases, and 13 bases lay between the germline ends. The CDR3 sequence: CASSVTGLADTQYF. The CDR3 DNA is TGCGCCAGCAGCGTTACAGGGTTGGCAGATACGCAGTATTTT.

The V and J genes are TRBV4-2 and TRBJ2-2; no firm D call. V was trimmed by 0 bases and J by 1 base, leaving 6 bases between them. From germline, CDR1 is LGHNA and CDR2 YNFKEQ. The CDR3 extends over 15 amino acids. The CDR3 coding sequence is TGTGCCAGCAGCCAAGATTCAGGGAACACCGGGGAGCTGTTTTTT. Residues: CASSQDSGNTGELFF.

The V call is TRBV28, the J call TRBJ1-2, with 9 bases identical to TRBD1. The CDR3 covers 13 residues. V shed 2 bases, J shed 5 bases, and the junction held 0 bases outside the gene matches. Germline V gene data show CDR1 as MDHEN and CDR2 as SYDVKM. The CDR3 bases are TGTGCCAGCAGTTTAGGGACAGGGTATGGCTACACCTTC. Translating gives CASSLGTGYGYTF.

The chain has TRBV5-1 and TRBJ2-5, with D tentatively TRBD2 (7 bases). Per the germline V gene, CDR1 is SGHRS and CDR2 is YFSETQ. Trimming took 4 bases from V and 9 from J, leaving 22 bases between them. This CDR3 comprises 15 residues. DNA of the CDR3: TGCGCCAGCAGCCAAAATCGGGGGGCCCCGGGGGCCCAGTACTTC. Amino acid sequence: CASSQNRGAPGAQYF. The full variable domain, rest sourced from reference TRBV5-1 and TRBJ2-5, is KAGVTQTPRYLIKTRGQQVTLSCSPISGHRSVSWYQQTPGQGLQFLFEYFSETQRNKGNFPGRFSGRQFSNSRSEMNVSTLELGDSALYLCASSQNRGAPGAQYFGPGTRLLVL.

This clone was seen a handful of times. This sequence joins TRBV30 and TRBJ2-1; 15 bases align to TRBD2. The germline V gene has CDR1 GTSNPN and CDR2 SVGIG (reference sequence). The CDR3 is 12 residues long. After removal of 5 bases from V and 16 bases from J, the junction contained 6 bases not matched to a gene. The chain's CDR3 is CAWGGLAGGRFF. The CDR3 DNA follows: TGTGCCTGGGGGGGACTAGCGGGGGGTCGATTCTTC.

This clone appeared a single time. The chain combines TRBV28 with TRBJ2-3; the match to TRBD2 covers 9 bases. From germline, CDR1 is MDHEN and CDR2 SYDVKM. V was clipped by 2 bases and J by 4 bases; unmatched bases: 1. This CDR3 has 14 residues. This chain's CDR3 is CASSLIAGADTQYF. The DNA of the CDR3 is TGTGCCAGCAGTTTAATAGCGGGAGCAGATACGCAGTATTTT.

The chain carries TRBV30 and TRBJ2-7; D perhaps matches TRBD1 (6 bases). V was shortened by 6 bases and J by 5 bases, with 14 bases between the two germline ends. Germline V gene data show CDR1 as GTSNPN and CDR2 as SVGIG (reference sequence). This CDR3 is built from 12 residues. Here the CDR3 reads CACNGQFNEQYF. In DNA, the CDR3 is TGTGCCTGTAATGGACAGTTTAACGAGCAGTACTTC.

V is TRBV15 and J is TRBJ2-1; a possible D gene is TRBD1 (6 bases). Between the trimmed V and J ends, which lost 5 bases and 3 bases, there was a span of 14 bases. This CDR3 is built from 15 residues. Germline V CDR1 and CDR2: LNHNV, YYDKDF (reference sequence). CDR3 region: CATSRGQPVYNEQFF. The CDR3 DNA sequence: TGTGCCACCAGCCGTGGACAGCCAGTCTACAATGAGCAGTTCTTC.

This clone was seen just once. The chain links TRBV7-2 to TRBJ2-7; 12 bases are shared with TRBD2. Germline assignment: CDR1 SGHTA and CDR2 FQGNSA. Trimming cost V 5 bases and J 3 bases; bases outside gene matches: 5. This CDR3 region has 15 residues. The CDR3 DNA follows: TGTGCCAGCAGCACCGGACTAGCGGGGTACTACGAGCAGTACTTC. Translating gives CASSTGLAGYYEQYF.

This chain connects TRBV29-1 to TRBJ1-1; 10 bases are shared with TRBD1. V lost 6 bases, J lost 4 bases, and 8 bases stayed unmatched. The CDR3 is made up of 14 amino acids. Looked up from germline, CDR1 is SQVTM and CDR2 is ANQGSEA. Here the CDR3 reads CSVRGQGMRTEAFF. CDR3 bases: TGCAGCGTCAGGGGACAGGGGATGCGCACTGAAGCTTTCTTT.

V gene TRBV2 combines with J gene TRBJ2-3; TRBD1 aligns across 9 bases. The J segment lost 3 bases and the V segment lost 4 bases, leaving 5 bases of the junction unmatched. This CDR3 has 15 amino acids. Germline values: CDR1 SNHLY, CDR2 FYNNEI. CDR3 nucleotide sequence: TGTGCCAGCAGTGGAGACAGGGGGTCGACAGATACGCAGTATTTT. Protein: CASSGDRGSTDTQYF.